These T cell receptor beta chains were read from a single sample in a study of beta chain bispecific antibodies for T cell cancers. For these TCRs, the target antigens are not known. TCRdb redid the calling of the 5' RACE reads with MiXCR, one entry per CDR3 protein. This sample carries about 20,000 distinct CDR3 sequences, approximately 2.4% of them seen once, and the ten largest clones take approximately 30%. Sample: healthy donor T cells cultured with leukemia cells. All receptors come from a human donor in good health. Some clones in this sample may be carry-over from other donors' samples. Both conserved end residues are part of each CDR3. A D gene is named only where the DNA matches it firmly. Where a row states a size, it is once, few, many or the class of an expanded clone; other rows omit it.

j_gene: TRBJ2-7
v_gene: TRBV10-3
d_gene: TRBD1
len: 14
abundance: .
CDR3nt: TGTGCCATCAGGAGGACAGGGTCAACCTACGAGCAGTACTTC
CDR3aa: CAIRRTGSTYEQYF

j_gene: TRBJ2-7
v_gene: TRBV9
d_gene: .
len: 13
abundance: few
CDR3nt: TGTGCCAGCAGCGTTGCCGTGGGGGCCGAGCAGTACTTC
CDR3aa: CASSVAVGAEQYF

j_gene: TRBJ1-4
v_gene: TRBV5-1
d_gene: .
len: 14
abundance: many
CDR3nt: TGCGCCACCCGATTGGCCCCAGGAGCTGAAAAACTGTTTTTT
CDR3aa: CATRLAPGAEKLFF

j_gene: TRBJ1-1
v_gene: TRBV7-3
d_gene: .
len: 13
abundance: many
CDR3nt: TGTGCCAGCTCACTGGGGGGTAGGACTGAAGCTTTCTTT
CDR3aa: CASSLGGRTEAFF

j_gene: TRBJ2-7
v_gene: TRBV18
d_gene: .
len: 15
abundance: few
CDR3nt: TGTGCCAGCTCACCACGGAGCTTGAGCTCCTACGAGCAGTACTTC
CDR3aa: CASSPRSLSSYEQYF

j_gene: TRBJ1-4
v_gene: TRBV5-5
d_gene: .
len: 14
abundance: many
CDR3nt: TGTGCCAGCAGCTTGTGGGACTTTGATGAAAAACTGTTTTTT
CDR3aa: CASSLWDFDEKLFF

j_gene: TRBJ2-5
v_gene: TRBV4-1
d_gene: .
len: 16
abundance: many
CDR3nt: TGCGCCAGCAGCCAAGATCCGGGGGAATACGGAGAGACCCAGTACTTC
CDR3aa: CASSQDPGEYGETQYF

j_gene: TRBJ1-2
v_gene: TRBV20-1
d_gene: TRBD1
len: 16
abundance: few
CDR3nt: TGCAGTGCTATGGGGACAGGCCGTGTTGGGCTGGCCGGCTACACCTTC
CDR3aa: CSAMGTGRVGLAGYTF

j_gene: TRBJ2-7
v_gene: TRBV6-5
d_gene: TRBD2
len: 13
abundance: few
CDR3nt: TGTGCCAGCAGTTACTCGGGGGGGGGCGAGCAGTACTTC
CDR3aa: CASSYSGGGEQYF

j_gene: TRBJ2-3
v_gene: TRBV7-2
d_gene: .
len: 12
abundance: many
CDR3nt: TGTGCCAGCAGCACTAGCACAGATACGCAGTATTTT
CDR3aa: CASSTSTDTQYF

j_gene: TRBJ2-1
v_gene: TRBV12-3/TRBV12-4
d_gene: .
len: 15
abundance: many
CDR3nt: TGTGCCAGCAGTTCCCGGGACCGCTTAGACAATGAGCAGTTCTTC
CDR3aa: CASSSRDRLDNEQFF

j_gene: TRBJ1-5
v_gene: TRBV27
d_gene: .
len: 14
abundance: many
CDR3nt: TGTGCCAGCAGACCCCCAGGGGCCAATCAGCCCCAGCATTTT
CDR3aa: CASRPPGANQPQHF

j_gene: TRBJ2-5
v_gene: TRBV7-2
d_gene: .
len: 15
abundance: many
CDR3nt: TGTGCCAGCAGCTGGTCCTCGCCGGGGCCAGAGACCCAGTACTTC
CDR3aa: CASSWSSPGPETQYF

j_gene: TRBJ2-2
v_gene: TRBV19
d_gene: .
len: 13
abundance: .
CDR3nt: TGTGCCAGTAACTTTGGACAGACCGGGGAGCTGTTTTTT
CDR3aa: CASNFGQTGELFF

j_gene: TRBJ2-1
v_gene: TRBV19
d_gene: .
len: 13
abundance: many
CDR3nt: TGTGCCAGTAGCCTAGGGTCCCCCAATGAGCAGTTCTTC
CDR3aa: CASSLGSPNEQFF

j_gene: TRBJ1-1
v_gene: TRBV19
d_gene: .
len: 14
abundance: many
CDR3nt: TGTGCCAGTAGTATGGGATCGCAGGTACTCGAAGCTTTCTTT
CDR3aa: CASSMGSQVLEAFF

j_gene: TRBJ2-7
v_gene: TRBV9
d_gene: .
len: 15
abundance: many
CDR3nt: TGTGCCAGCAGCGAGTTCCCCGGACACAACTACGAGCAGTACTTC
CDR3aa: CASSEFPGHNYEQYF

j_gene: TRBJ1-1
v_gene: TRBV28
d_gene: .
len: 16
abundance: many
CDR3nt: TGTGCCAGCAGTTTACCCCCGACAGCCTTGAACACTGAAGCTTTCTTT
CDR3aa: CASSLPPTALNTEAFF

j_gene: TRBJ2-7
v_gene: TRBV6-5
d_gene: .
len: 14
abundance: .
CDR3nt: TGTGCCAGCACCGAGACCCTCGGGTTTTACGAGCAGTACTTC
CDR3aa: CASTETLGFYEQYF

j_gene: TRBJ2-7
v_gene: TRBV20-1
d_gene: .
len: 12
abundance: medium-sized
CDR3nt: TGCAGTGCTAGAGGGAGCTCCTACGAGCAGTACTTC
CDR3aa: CSARGSSYEQYF

j_gene: TRBJ2-5
v_gene: TRBV2
d_gene: .
len: 14
abundance: many
CDR3nt: TGTGCCAGCTTGGGAGGAGGGTACCAAGAGACCCAGTACTTC
CDR3aa: CASLGGGYQETQYF

j_gene: TRBJ1-1
v_gene: TRBV4-1
d_gene: .
len: 13
abundance: many
CDR3nt: TGCGCCAGCAGCCAGACCTTTGACACTGAAGCTTTCTTT
CDR3aa: CASSQTFDTEAFF

j_gene: TRBJ1-2
v_gene: TRBV6-5
d_gene: TRBD1
len: 14
abundance: many
CDR3nt: TGTGCCAGCAGTCCCCGCGACAGGGTAGGAGGCTACACCTTC
CDR3aa: CASSPRDRVGGYTF

j_gene: TRBJ2-7
v_gene: TRBV20-1
d_gene: .
len: 14
abundance: many
CDR3nt: TGCAGTGCTAGAGAACAGGGGAGGTCCTACGAGCAGTACTTC
CDR3aa: CSAREQGRSYEQYF

j_gene: TRBJ1-1
v_gene: TRBV5-6
d_gene: .
len: 11
abundance: many
CDR3nt: TGTGCCAGCAGCTCCGAACGTGAAGCTTTCTTT
CDR3aa: CASSSEREAFF